The next 24 T cell receptor beta chains were all read from a single sample in a study of technical replicates of blood from several donors. Libraries were prepared by immunoSEQ multiplex PCR; TCRdb keeps only in-frame clonotypes and omits some of them. The data contain roughly 97,000 clones, roughly 95% of them singletons. Source material: T cells isolated from PBMCs. The receptors here all came from a human donor in good health.

The genes are TRBV19 and TRBJ2-7; 9 nucleotides align to TRBD1. The CDR3 has 16 residues. V shed 5 bases and J 0 bases; nucleotides not matched to a gene: 8. Germline lookup yields CDR1 LNHDA and CDR2 SQIVND (reference sequence). Here the CDR3 DNA reads TGTGCCAGTAGTGACCCCGGGACAGGGAGCTCCTACGAGCAGTACTTC. Its translation: CASSDPGTGSSYEQYF. Drawing the rest from reference TRBV19 and TRBJ2-7, the complete variable domain is DGGITQSPKYLFRKEGQNVTLSCEQNLNHDAMYWYRQDPGQGLRLIYYSQIVNDFQKGDIAEGYSVSREKKESFPLTVTSAQKNPTAFYLCASSDPGTGSSYEQYFGPGTRLTVT.

The chain recombines TRBV19 with TRBJ2-3, with D possibly TRBD2 on 5 matching bases. Germline lookup yields CDR1 LNHDA and CDR2 SQIVND (reference sequence). The CDR3 has 13 residues. Trimming took off 3 bases at V and 5 bases at J, with 9 bases between the two ends. The CDR3 DNA reads TGTGCCAGTAGTATTATTGGAGGAGATACGCAGTATTTT. Protein: CASSIIGGDTQYF.

This rearrangement joins TRBV13 to TRBJ2-3; D gene uncertain. This CDR3 comprises 12 residues. Germline CDR1 reads PRHDT; CDR2 reads FYEKMQ (reference sequence). Trimming shortened V by 5 bases and J by 2 bases, and 5 bases separated the two germline ends. This CDR3 reads CASSTTTDTQYF. CDR3 sequence (DNA): TGTGCCAGCAGCACTACCACAGATACGCAGTATTTT.

This chain joins TRBV11-3 and TRBJ2-5; TRBD1 matches 7 bases. In germline, CDR1 is SGHNT, CDR2 YENEEA. CDR3 length equals 16 residues. The trim removed 6 bases at V and 5 bases at J, leaving 15 bases unmatched. For the CDR3, the DNA is TGTGCCAGCAGACATAAAACCCGGACAGGACAGGAGACCCAGTACTTC. Residues: CASRHKTRTGQETQYF. Full variable domain (outside the CDR3, taken from reference TRBV11-3 and TRBJ2-5): EAGVVQSPRYKIIEKKQPVAFWCNPISGHNTLYWYLQNLGQGPELLIRYENEEAVDDSQLPKDRFSAERLKGVDSTLKIQPAELGDSAVYLCASRHKTRTGQETQYFGPGTRLLVL.

J is TRBJ2-6 and V is TRBV18; D gene uncertain. The CDR3 covers 17 residues. V lost 3 bases, J lost 0 bases, and 12 bases lay in between. Germline V gene sequence: CDR1 KGHSH, CDR2 LQKENI. This CDR3 is CASSPNYLDSGANVLTF. In DNA form, the CDR3 reads TGTGCCAGCTCACCCAACTACCTAGACTCTGGGGCCAACGTCCTGACTTTC.

The chain links TRBV19 to TRBJ1-1; 7 bases are shared with TRBD1. Germline V gene data show CDR1 as LNHDA and CDR2 as SQIVND (reference sequence). The CDR3 runs to 13 residues. The ends lost 8 bases at V and 5 bases at J; junction bases unmatched: 8. CDR3 in DNA: TGTGCCAGTTGTACAGGGGTGGGGACTGAAGCTTTCTTT. This codes for CASCTGVGTEAFF.

This clone occurred once. CDR3 nucleotides: TGTGCCTGGAGCCTTACAGGGGGGTATCAGCCCCAGCATTTT. It codes for CAWSLTGGYQPQHF. J is TRBJ1-5 and V is TRBV30, with 8 bases that match TRBD1. CDR1 is GTSNPN and CDR2 is SVGIG in the germline V gene (reference sequence). This CDR3 region has 14 residues. Trimming at V came to 3 bases and at J to 5 bases, leaving 6 bases not matched to a gene.

The CDR3 loop reads CASRTPGQRHNYGYTF. For the CDR3, the DNA is TGTGCCAGCAGAACTCCTGGACAGCGACACAACTATGGCTACACCTTC. The V and J genes are TRBV11-2 and TRBJ1-2, with a tentative D call TRBD1 (6 bases). The CDR3 contains 16 residues. Germline V gives CDR1 SGHAT, CDR2 FQNNGV. V was cut by 6 bases and J by 2 bases, with 19 bases left in between.

V and J are TRBV28 and TRBJ2-7; tentatively, D is TRBD2 (5 bases). Germline loops: CDR1 MDHEN, CDR2 SYDVKM. Trimming shortened V by 8 bases and J by 1 base, and 18 bases separated the two germline ends. The CDR3 is made up of 15 amino acids. This chain's CDR3 is CASDLWELGSYEQYF. In DNA, the CDR3 is TGTGCCAGCGACCTATGGGAGCTGGGTTCCTACGAGCAGTACTTC.

The chain has TRBV27 and TRBJ1-3; D not certain. There are 13 residues in the CDR3. Trimming removed 5 bases at V and 3 bases at J, with 8 bases between. From germline, CDR1 is MNHEY and CDR2 SMNVEV (reference sequence). The CDR3 region is CASSPSIGNTIYF. For the CDR3, the DNA is TGTGCCAGCAGTCCCTCTATTGGAAACACCATATATTTT.

V is TRBV27 and J is TRBJ2-7, with D perhaps TRBD2 (5 bases). CDR1 and CDR2 from the germline V gene are MNHEY and SMNVEV (reference sequence). The V end lost 5 bases, the J end lost 4 bases, and 21 bases lay between the germline ends. The CDR3 covers 16 residues. As DNA, the CDR3 is TGTGCCAGCAGTCCCTCCCTCACTAGATTGAGGTACGAGCAGTACTTC. It translates to CASSPSLTRLRYEQYF.

The rearrangement uses TRBV10-1 and TRBJ1-1; D not resolved. The CDR3 totals 13 residues. Trimming took off 3 bases at V and 2 bases at J, with 7 bases between the two ends. Germline values: CDR1 WNHNN, CDR2 SYGVQD (reference sequence). The CDR3 bases are TGCGCCAGCAGTGAACAATACAACACTGAAGCTTTCTTT. Translated: CASSEQYNTEAFF.

The genes are TRBV9 and TRBJ2-7; 11 bases align to TRBD1. Germline V gene lookup returns CDR1 SGDLS and CDR2 YYNGEE. The V and J ends lost 3 bases and 3 bases, in that order; junction bases with no gene match: 5. This CDR3 has 15 residues. The chain's CDR3 is CASSGGTGGNYEQYF. The CDR3 DNA reads as TGTGCCAGCAGCGGGGGGACAGGGGGAAACTACGAGCAGTACTTC.

V and J are TRBV4-3 and TRBJ2-2, with D perhaps matching TRBD1 (5 bases). Between the trimmed V and J ends, which lost 2 bases and 8 bases, there was a span of 18 bases. CDR3 size: 16 residues. Germline values: CDR1 LGHNA, CDR2 YSLEER. CDR3 DNA sequence: TGCGCCAGCAGCCAAAAGGGGAAAGCGAACAGGGGGGAGCTGTTTTTT. It codes for CASSQKGKANRGELFF.

The chain combines TRBV10-3 with TRBJ1-3, with D uncertain. Trimming removed 4 bases at V and 0 bases at J, with 10 bases between. The CDR3 has 15 residues. From germline, CDR1 is ENHRY and CDR2 SYGVKD. The CDR3 DNA reads as TGTGCCATCAGTGGGTCCTTTAGCTCTGGAAACACCATATATTTT. Amino acids: CAISGSFSSGNTIYF.

CDR3 region: CASSRSVMTGELFF. The CDR3 bases are TGCGCCAGCAGCCGTAGTGTCATGACCGGGGAGCTGTTTTTT. The chain is built from TRBV4-3 and TRBJ2-2; no definite D call. V was pared by 4 bases and J by 5 bases, with 11 bases between. The CDR3 is 14 residues long. Per germline, CDR1 LGHNA and CDR2 YSLEER.

The rearrangement uses TRBV7-2 and TRBJ2-5, with 9 bases matching TRBD2. V was pared by 5 bases and J by 5 bases, with 6 bases of the junction left unmatched. CDR1 and CDR2 (germline): SGHTA, FQGNSA. CDR3 length: 14 amino acids. CDR3 nucleotide sequence: TGTGCCAGCAGCCCCGGGACTAGCCTTGAGACCCAGTACTTC. This translates into CASSPGTSLETQYF.

CDR3 amino acids: CASSPIGSSYNEQFF. CDR3 nucleotides: TGTGCCAGCAGCCCCATCGGGAGCTCCTACAATGAGCAGTTCTTC. This chain joins TRBV7-3 and TRBJ2-1, with D possibly being TRBD2 (6 bases). From germline, CDR1 is SGHTA and CDR2 FQGTGA. The CDR3 contains 15 residues. Trimming left V 5 bases short and J 0 bases short, with 11 bases between.

The chain uses TRBV6-1 and TRBJ2-1; 11 bases are a match to TRBD2. Trimming removed 4 bases from V and 4 bases from J; junction bases left unmatched: 6. CDR3 length equals 16 residues. CDR1 is MNHNS and CDR2 is SASEGT in the germline V gene. The CDR3 spells CASSGTGLAVYNEQFF. In DNA, the CDR3 is TGTGCCAGCAGTGGGACGGGACTAGCGGTATACAATGAGCAGTTCTTC.

The rearrangement uses TRBV9 and TRBJ2-7; tentatively, D is TRBD2 (5 bases). CDR1 SGDLS and CDR2 YYNGEE come from the germline V gene. CDR3 length: 14 residues. V was pared by 0 bases and J by 3 bases, with 10 bases between. Here the CDR3 DNA reads TGTGCCAGCAGCGTAGGCAATAGCGACTACGAGCAGTACTTC. This sequence encodes CASSVGNSDYEQYF. The whole variable domain, remainder taken from reference TRBV9 and TRBJ2-7, is DSGVTQTPKHLITATGQRVTLRCSPRSGDLSVYWYQQSLDQGLQFLIQYYNGEERAKGNILERFSAQQFPDLHSELNLSSLELGDSALYFCASSVGNSDYEQYFGPGTRLTVT.

This sequence joins TRBV6-1 and TRBJ1-1; possible D gene TRBD1, 5 bases. CDR3 size: 15 residues. V was clipped by 5 bases and J by 5 bases, with 18 bases between them. Germline CDR1 MNHNS, CDR2 SASEGT. The CDR3 DNA follows: TGTGCCAGCAGTCCGAAATCAGGGCTTGGGACTGAAGCTTTCTTT. Its translation: CASSPKSGLGTEAFF.

The chain combines TRBV12-5 with TRBJ2-7; weak D call: TRBD2 (5 bases). This CDR3 is 11 amino acids long. Germline lookup yields CDR1 LGHNT and CDR2 FRNRAP. The germline V and J ends were trimmed by 1 base and 7 bases, with 5 bases remaining between them. CDR3 nucleotide sequence: TGTGCTAGTGGTTTGGCGGGGGAGCAGTACTTC. Translated, it gives CASGLAGEQYF.

In nucleotides, the CDR3 is TGTGCCAGCAGTTACGGCAGGCCTGGGGAGACCCAGTACTTC. As protein: CASSYGRPGETQYF. V usage is TRBV27 and J usage is TRBJ2-5; D ambiguous. Germline CDR1 is MNHEY and CDR2 is SMNVEV (reference sequence). The ends were cut back, 4 bases at V and 5 bases at J, with 14 bases in the middle. The CDR3 extends over 14 amino acids.

About this clone: Within the sample, other DNA sequences also encode this same CDR3. The chain carries TRBV30 and TRBJ1-4; tentatively, D is TRBD1 (5 bases). This CDR3 region has 12 residues. The germline gives CDR1 GTSNPN, CDR2 SVGIG (reference sequence). Trimming left V 0 bases short and J 7 bases short, with 6 bases between. As DNA, the CDR3 is TGTGCCTGGAGTGTGCAGGGTGAAAAACTGTTTTTT. Translation: CAWSVQGEKLFF.